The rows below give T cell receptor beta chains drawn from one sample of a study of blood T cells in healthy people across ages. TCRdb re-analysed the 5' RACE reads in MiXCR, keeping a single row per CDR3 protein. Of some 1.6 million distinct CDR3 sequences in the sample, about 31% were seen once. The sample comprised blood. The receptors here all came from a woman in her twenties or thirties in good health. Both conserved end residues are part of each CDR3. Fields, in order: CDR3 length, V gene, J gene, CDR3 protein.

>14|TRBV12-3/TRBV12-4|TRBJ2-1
CASSLEVARHEQFF
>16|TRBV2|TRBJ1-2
CASSGDKNLDNYGYTF
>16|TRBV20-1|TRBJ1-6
CSARDRRGSYNSPLHF
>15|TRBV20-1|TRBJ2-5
CSARASGGRGETQYF
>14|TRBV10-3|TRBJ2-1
CAISEQGSYNEQFF
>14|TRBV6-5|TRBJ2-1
CASRTGGAYNEQFF
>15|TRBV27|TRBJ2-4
CASSLFPVAKNIQYF
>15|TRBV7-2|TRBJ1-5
CASSLVLQGDQPQHF
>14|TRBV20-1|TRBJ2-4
CSAEDGTAKNIQYF
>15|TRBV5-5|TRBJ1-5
CASSIDSSSNQPQHF
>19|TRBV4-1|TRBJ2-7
CASSQGPRGRPEAYREQYF
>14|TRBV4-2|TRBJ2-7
CASSQETLANEQYF
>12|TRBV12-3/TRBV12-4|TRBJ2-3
CASSFVGTSPYF
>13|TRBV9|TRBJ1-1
CASSSHPGTEAFF
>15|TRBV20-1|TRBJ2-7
CSAPVVGSALYEQYF
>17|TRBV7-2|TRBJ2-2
CASSLRGLAENTGELFF
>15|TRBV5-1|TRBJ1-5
CASSFGGDSNQPQHF
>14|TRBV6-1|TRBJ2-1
CASMGERGTNEQFF
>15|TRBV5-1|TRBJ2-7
CASSFSGAGSYEQYF
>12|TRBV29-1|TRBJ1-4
CSVAFNSEKLFF
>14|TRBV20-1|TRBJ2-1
CSATSIAGEYEQFF
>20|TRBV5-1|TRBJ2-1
CASSLVPPPQREQKGDEQFF
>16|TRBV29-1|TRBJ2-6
CSAKDRGGSGANVRTF
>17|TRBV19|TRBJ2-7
CASSGAARSSSSYEQYF
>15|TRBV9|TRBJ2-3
CASSPDRGIADTQYF
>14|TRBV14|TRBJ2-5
CASSQLAVQETQYF
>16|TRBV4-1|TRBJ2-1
CASSQDQGQIYNEQFF
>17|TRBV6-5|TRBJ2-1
CASSLRGALAGDDEQFF
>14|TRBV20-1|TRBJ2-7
CSASGSPRSYEQYF
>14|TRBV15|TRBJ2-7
CATSETSFRGEQYF
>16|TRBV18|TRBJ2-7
CASSPPVAVLGDEQYF
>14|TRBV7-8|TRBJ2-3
CASSPPRDGDTQYF
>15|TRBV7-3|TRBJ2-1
CASSTGLAGVAGQFF
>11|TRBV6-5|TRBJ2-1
CASRSFDEQFF
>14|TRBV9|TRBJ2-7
CASSVDGKTYEQYF
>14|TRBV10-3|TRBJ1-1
CAISGRTGTTEAFF
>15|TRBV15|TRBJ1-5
CATSRATTDNQPQHF
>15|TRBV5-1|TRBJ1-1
CASSFLGTTETEAFF
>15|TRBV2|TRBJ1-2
CASSVEGKRGDGYTF
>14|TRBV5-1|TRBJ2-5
CASSRNQGVETQYF
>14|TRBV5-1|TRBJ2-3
CASSLGPEADTQYF
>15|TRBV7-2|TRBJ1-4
CASSGGGTQGEKLFF
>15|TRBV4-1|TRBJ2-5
CASRPSGGGVETQYF
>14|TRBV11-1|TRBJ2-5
CASSAGTSGGDQYF
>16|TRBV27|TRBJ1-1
CASSLVLTSADTEAFF
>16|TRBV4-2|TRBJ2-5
CASSPQGVVREETQYF
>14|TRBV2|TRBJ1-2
CASSDATGSNGYTF
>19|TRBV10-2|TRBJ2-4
CASSPTGQGQPLAKNIQYF
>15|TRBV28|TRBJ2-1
CASSLRRGNGNEQFF
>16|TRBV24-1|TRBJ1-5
CATSDPLTGEVQPQHF
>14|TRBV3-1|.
CASSHRGQAYEQYF